The 12 T cell receptor beta chains in this list originate from one sample, sequenced in a study of control samples from healthy donors and cancer patients. Measured with immunoSEQ multiplex PCR; TCRdb has only the in-frame clones, and not every one. The sample lists 150,000 to 200,000 clones; approximately 94% were seen once. Sequenced sample: blood. The receptors stem from a man aged 30 to 45 in good health.

A single count supports this clone. J is TRBJ1-1 and V is TRBV3-1 (or the pseudogene TRBV3-2); TRBD1 matches 8 bases. V shed 5 bases, J shed 4 bases, and the junction held 6 bases outside the gene matches. There are 14 residues in the CDR3. Germline V gives CDR1 LGHDT, CDR2 YNNKEL (reference sequence). The CDR3 loop reads CASSTGGAGTEAFF. As DNA, the CDR3 is TGTGCCAGCAGCACAGGGGGGGCAGGCACTGAAGCTTTCTTT.

The V and J genes are TRBV11-2 and TRBJ2-2, with 7 bases aligning to TRBD2. The V and J ends lost 3 bases and 5 bases, in that order; junction bases with no gene match: 12. This CDR3 contains 17 residues. CDR1 SGHAT and CDR2 FQNNGV come from the germline V gene. The CDR3 region has the DNA TGTGCCAGCAGCTTCCGAGGGGCAGGGAGGGGTACCGGGGAGCTGTTTTTT. It yields the protein CASSFRGAGRGTGELFF.

V gene TRBV11-2 combines with J gene TRBJ2-5; D remains unclear. CDR1 and CDR2 (germline): SGHAT, FQNNGV. This CDR3 is 15 amino acids long. Trimming took off 1 base at V and 5 bases at J, with 14 bases between the two ends. The CDR3 protein is CASSLVPDPYETQYF. The CDR3 DNA sequence: TGTGCCAGCAGCTTAGTCCCAGACCCCTATGAGACCCAGTACTTC. Full variable domain (rest looked up from reference TRBV11-2 and TRBJ2-5): EAGVAQSPRYKIIEKRQSVAFWCNPISGHATLYWYQQILGQGPKLLIQFQNNGVVDDSQLPKDRFSAERLKGVDSTLKIQPAKLEDSAVYLCASSLVPDPYETQYFGPGTRLLVL.

The genes are TRBV16 and TRBJ2-1; either TRBD1 or TRBD2 may fit D (5 bases each). This CDR3 has 14 residues. V gave up 0 bases and J gave up 6 bases, with 9 bases separating them. Germline V gene lookup returns CDR1 KGHSY and CDR2 FQNENV. CDR3 residues: CASSQSGVSNEQFF. Here the CDR3 DNA reads TGTGCCAGCAGCCAATCGGGGGTCTCCAATGAGCAGTTCTTC.

CDR3: CASSLGQGLNTEAFF. DNA of the CDR3: TGTGCCAGCAGCTTAGGACAGGGCTTGAACACTGAAGCTTTCTTT. This chain uses TRBV7-9 with TRBJ1-1; 7 bases match TRBD1. The CDR3 runs to 15 residues. The J segment lost 0 bases and the V segment lost 1 base, leaving 2 bases of the junction unmatched. The germline V gene has CDR1 SEHNR and CDR2 FQNEAQ (reference sequence).

This chain connects TRBV29-1 to TRBJ2-7; D call uncertain. This CDR3 comprises 13 residues. The ends were cut back, 4 bases at V and 2 bases at J, with 12 bases in the middle. The germline gives CDR1 SQVTM, CDR2 ANQGSEA. This chain's CDR3 is CSVVNRATYEQYF. CDR3 in DNA: TGCAGCGTTGTAAACAGAGCTACCTACGAGCAGTACTTC.

The chain is built from TRBV3-1 (or the pseudogene TRBV3-2) and TRBJ1-2, with D unclear. V gave up 4 bases and J gave up 6 bases, with 12 bases separating them. The germline gives CDR1 LGHDT, CDR2 YNNKEL (reference sequence). This CDR3 has 13 residues. The chain's CDR3 is CASSPIWENGYTF. The DNA for the CDR3 is TGTGCCAGCAGCCCTATCTGGGAAAATGGCTACACCTTC.

The chain joins TRBV7-2 to TRBJ2-7, with TRBD2 as a possible D gene (6 bases). Germline assignment: CDR1 SGHTA and CDR2 FQGNSA. V was trimmed by 5 bases and J by 3 bases, leaving 11 bases between them. The CDR3 is 13 residues long. The CDR3 DNA follows: TGTGCCAGCAGCCGGGGACTTCTCTACGAGCAGTACTTC. Its protein is CASSRGLLYEQYF.

The V and J genes are TRBV10-3 and TRBJ2-7, with D perhaps TRBD1 (5 bases). Trimming stripped 10 bases from V and 3 bases from J, with 13 bases between. The germline V gene has CDR1 ENHRY and CDR2 SYGVKD. The CDR3 is 12 amino acids. The CDR3 region has the DNA TGTGCCACTCGAACGGACATCTACGAGCAGTACTTC. This codes for CATRTDIYEQYF.

This clone has just one count. The chain joins TRBV7-2 to TRBJ2-7; 10 positions agree with TRBD1. The V segment lost 2 bases and the J segment 2 bases; nucleotides outside the gene matches: 3. The CDR3 runs to 15 residues. CDR1 and CDR2 (germline): SGHTA, FQGNSA. The CDR3, as DNA: TGTGCCAGCAGCTTAAGTGGGACAGGGGCCTACGAGCAGTACTTC. Translation: CASSLSGTGAYEQYF. The variable domain in full, completed from reference TRBV7-2 and TRBJ2-7, reads GAGVSQSPSNKVTEKGKDVELRCDPISGHTALYWYRQSLGQGLEFLIYFQGNSAPDKSGLPSDRFSAERTGGSVSTLTIQRTQQEDSAVYLCASSLSGTGAYEQYFGPGTRLTVT.

The rearrangement joins TRBV27 to TRBJ1-5; D unclear. Germline CDR1 and CDR2: MNHEY and SMNVEV (reference sequence). V gave up 5 bases and J gave up 1 base, with 18 bases separating them. The CDR3 covers 17 residues. Here the CDR3 reads CASSPSPPMTSNQPQHF. CDR3 coding DNA: TGTGCCAGCAGTCCCTCTCCCCCCATGACAAGCAATCAGCCCCAGCATTTT.

The CDR3 bases are TGCGCCAGCACCACCGACCCGGGACAGGGCTATGGCTACACCTTC. Protein product: CASTTDPGQGYGYTF. The chain has TRBV5-1 and TRBJ1-2; 9 bases are shared with TRBD1. The CDR3 loop spans 15 amino acids. V trimming: 6 bases; J trimming: 4 bases; junction bases outside the gene matches: 10. Germline V gives CDR1 SGHRS, CDR2 YFSETQ.